The 10 T cell receptor beta chains below were found in one sample sequenced in a study of shared clonotypes between healthy human individuals. Method: immunoSEQ multiplex PCR; TCRdb's copy keeps in-frame clones and lacks some. The sample consists of roughly 2.5 million clones, around nine tenths of them appearing once. The sequenced sample consisted of naive CD4+ T cells sorted from blood. Subset indicated: CD45RA+ positively selected. These receptors all come from a man between 18 and 35 years old in good health.

The V gene is TRBV7-8, the J gene TRBJ2-2; TRBD2 matches 8 bases. The CDR3 sequence is 16 residues long. V lost 5 bases and J lost 1; bases outside the gene matches: 6. The germline CDR1 and CDR2 sequences are SGHVS and FQNEAQ. DNA for the CDR3: TGTGCCAGCAGCAACCGAACTAGCGGGAACACCGGGGAGCTGTTTTTT. As protein: CASSNRTSGNTGELFF. Supplemented by reference TRBV7-8 and TRBJ2-2, the full variable domain reads GAGVSQSPRYKVAKRGQDVALRCDPISGHVSLFWYQQALGQGPEFLTYFQNEAQLDKSGLPSDRFFAERPEGSVSTLKIQRTQQEDSAVYLCASSNRTSGNTGELFFGEGSRLTVL.

The chain employs TRBV4-1 and TRBJ1-4; D may be TRBD1 (5 bases). Deletions cut 5 bases from V and 0 bases from J, with 16 bases between. The CDR3 contains 17 residues. The germline CDR1 and CDR2 sequences are MGHRA and YSYEKL. CDR3 sequence (DNA): TGCGCCAGCAGCAGGGGATACCCGGTTTCAACTAATGAAAAACTGTTTTTT. It yields the protein CASSRGYPVSTNEKLFF.

The chain uses TRBV2 and TRBJ2-2; D is undetermined. Germline V gene sequence: CDR1 SNHLY, CDR2 FYNNEI. V was shortened by 7 bases and J by 1 base, with 7 bases between the two germline ends. The CDR3 loop spans 13 amino acids. The CDR3 spells CASIRVNTGELFF. In DNA form, the CDR3 reads TGTGCCAGCATCCGGGTGAACACCGGGGAGCTGTTTTTT.

This sequence joins TRBV7-3 and TRBJ2-1, with 9 bases aligning to TRBD2. The CDR3 runs 16 residues. Germline V lookup: CDR1 SGHTA, CDR2 FQGTGA. Trimming removed 0 bases from V and 5 bases from J; junction bases left unmatched: 5. In DNA form, the CDR3 reads TGTGCCAGCAGCTTAACCCTAGCGGGGAATCACAATGAGCAGTTCTTC. This sequence encodes CASSLTLAGNHNEQFF.

Regarding this clone: Relative to the germline gene, one junction end is altered; a read error may explain this. The chain links TRBV7-7 to TRBJ2-5; 7 positions agree with TRBD1. Germline V lookup: CDR1 SSHAT, CDR2 FNYEAQ (reference sequence). The CDR3 contains 14 residues. The CDR3 bases are TGTGCTAGCAGCAAACAGGGGATTATAGAGACCCAGTACTTC. This encodes CASSKQGIIETQYF.

The rearrangement joins TRBV19 to TRBJ2-7; 8 nucleotides line up with TRBD1. CDR3 length equals 15 residues. Germline values: CDR1 LNHDA, CDR2 SQIVND (reference sequence). Trimming at V came to 2 bases and at J to 2 bases, leaving 5 bases not matched to a gene. The CDR3 is CASSIQGALAYEQYF. As DNA, the CDR3 is TGTGCCAGTAGTATACAGGGGGCACTGGCCTACGAGCAGTACTTC.

The chain has TRBV6-5 and TRBJ1-3, with 8 bases lining up with TRBD1. CDR3 size: 12 residues. The V segment lost 5 bases and the J segment 13 bases; nucleotides outside the gene matches: 7. CDR1 is MNHEY and CDR2 is SVGAGI in the germline V gene. The CDR3 DNA sequence: TGTGCCAGCAGTGATACAGGGGGAGTAATATATTTT. Residues: CASSDTGGVIYF.

This clone has only a few counts. The chain has TRBV10-3 and TRBJ1-2, with a possible D match to TRBD1 (6 bases). Germline V gene lookup returns CDR1 ENHRY and CDR2 SYGVKD. V dropped 8 bases and J dropped 6 bases, with 16 bases sitting between them. This CDR3 contains 13 residues. For the CDR3, the DNA is TGTGCCATCGGCCCACAGGGTCTCGATGGCTACACCTTC. This translates into CAIGPQGLDGYTF.

V and J are TRBV6-5 and TRBJ2-1, with D hard to call. Germline CDR1 MNHEY, CDR2 SVGAGI. V was trimmed by 0 bases and J by 2 bases, leaving 8 bases between them. This CDR3 region has 15 residues. This chain's CDR3 is CASSYSSLAYNEQFF. The CDR3 nucleotides read TGTGCCAGCAGTTACTCTAGCCTGGCCTACAATGAGCAGTTCTTC.

As to this clone: Other DNA sequences in the same sample also yield this CDR3. The chain couples TRBV20-1 to TRBJ2-1; D gene unclear. V gave up 2 bases and J gave up 8 bases, with 4 bases separating them. The CDR3 length is 10 residues. Germline CDR1 DFQATT, CDR2 SNEGSKA (reference sequence). As DNA, the CDR3 is TGCAGTGCTAGAAACGATGAGCAGTTCTTC. Translated, it gives CSARNDEQFF.